This TCR beta chain was observed in a study of metastatic and nonmetastatic thyroid tumors. Across the study: For malignant and benign thyroid patients, tumor or nodule tissue and blood were the sources whose repertoires were compared. General study points: Malignant thyroid tumors reportedly exceeded benign nodules significantly in TCR beta diversity, with the difference appearing in blood and tumor.

The germline V gene has CDR1 SGHAT and CDR2 FQDESV (reference sequence). V was pared by 7 bases and J by 2 bases, with 12 bases of the junction left unmatched. The CDR3 runs to 18 residues. Study processing details: Variation in CDR3 across clinicopathological groups served as the basis for constructing a distant-metastasis classifier in papillary thyroid cancer. TCRdb re-analyzed the PCR reads using MiXCR. The V and J calls were not made by the authors but by TCRdb's processing. The table lists over 70,000 clones, roughly 18% of them singletons. Worth noting for this clone: Its antigen remains unidentified.

Every patient was untreated before thyroid surgery. The sequencing sample was made of blood. The chain combines TRBV11-1 with TRBJ2-2; 11 nucleotides match TRBD1. This TCR derives from a female donor with papillary thyroid cancer or a benign thyroid nodule (not recorded which). Some clones in this sample may be carry-over from other donors' samples. CDR3 bases: TGTGCCAGCAACAAACCGGGGACAGGGGGAGTCAACACCGGGGAGCTGTTTTTT. It yields the protein CASNKPGTGGVNTGELFF.